The 24 T cell receptor beta chains below were found in one sample sequenced in a study of cytomegalovirus exposure and HLA in healthy donors. The PCR had 60 Vbeta and 13 Jbeta primers. Clones were read by immunoSEQ multiplex PCR, and TCRdb kept only the in-frame ones, dropping some. Of approximately 110,000 clones in the sample, 65% to 80% are singletons; the top ten hold 3.1%. Sequenced sample: PBMCs. These receptors originate from a woman in her thirties or forties in good health and CMV-seronegative.

The chain recombines TRBV2 with TRBJ2-3; TRBD2 matches 10 bases. Trimming cost V 5 bases and J 1 base; bases outside gene matches: 6. This CDR3 has 16 residues. Looked up from germline, CDR1 is SNHLY and CDR2 is FYNNEI. CDR3 amino acids: CASSTSTSGGTDTQYF. CDR3 in DNA: TGTGCCAGCAGTACCTCCACTAGCGGGGGCACAGATACGCAGTATTTT.

The CDR3 is CASRPGQGGNQPQHF. The CDR3 coding sequence is TGTGCCAGCAGGCCGGGACAGGGGGGGAATCAGCCCCAGCATTTT. The gene calls are TRBV6-5 and TRBJ1-5, with 11 bases identical to TRBD1. V gave up 6 bases and J gave up 4 bases; unmatched junction bases: 5. Germline values: CDR1 MNHEY, CDR2 SVGAGI. The CDR3 spans 15 residues.

V is TRBV7-2 and J is TRBJ2-2; tentative D call: TRBD2 (6 bases). The germline gives CDR1 SGHTA, CDR2 FQGNSA. Between the trimmed V and J ends, which lost 7 bases and 5 bases, there was a span of 20 bases. The CDR3 length is 16 residues. The CDR3 protein is CASTEPGLGYTGELFF. Here the CDR3 DNA reads TGTGCCAGCACCGAACCGGGACTCGGGTATACCGGGGAGCTGTTTTTT.

The gene calls are TRBV12-5 and TRBJ1-1; 7 bases line up with TRBD1. Trimming cost V 3 bases and J 0 bases; bases outside gene matches: 4. This CDR3 has 15 amino acids. CDR1 LGHNT and CDR2 FRNRAP come from the germline V gene. This CDR3 is CASGFSTGVNTEAFF. CDR3 in DNA: TGTGCTAGTGGTTTCTCTACAGGGGTGAACACTGAAGCTTTCTTT.

V is TRBV19 and J is TRBJ1-6; D unclear. Between the trimmed V and J ends, which lost 3 bases and 9 bases, there was a span of 12 bases. The CDR3 sequence is 14 residues long. Germline values: CDR1 LNHDA, CDR2 SQIVND (reference sequence). The CDR3 DNA sequence: TGTGCCAGTAGTATGGTGGGCGTTATTTCACCCCTCCACTTT. This gives the protein CASSMVGVISPLHF.

The chain is built from TRBV18 and TRBJ2-5, with TRBD1 identical over 7 bases. From germline, CDR1 is KGHSH and CDR2 LQKENI. After removal of 2 bases from V and 2 bases from J, the junction contained 8 bases not matched to a gene. This CDR3 contains 16 residues. CDR3 sequence: CASSPWRQGGQETQYF. CDR3 DNA: TGTGCCAGCTCACCATGGAGACAGGGTGGTCAAGAGACCCAGTACTTC. The full variable domain, completed using reference TRBV18 and TRBJ2-5, is NAGVMQNPRHLVRRRGQEARLRCSPMKGHSHVYWYRQLPEEGLKFMVYLQKENIIDESGMPKERFSAEFPKEGPSILRIQQVVRGDSAAYFCASSPWRQGGQETQYFGPGTRLLVL.

The chain is built from TRBV19 and TRBJ1-5; D gene unclear. The CDR3 is made up of 14 amino acids. Trimming took 3 bases from V and 0 from J, leaving 6 bases between them. CDR1 is LNHDA and CDR2 is SQIVND in the germline V gene (reference sequence). CDR3 coding DNA: TGTGCCAGTAGTATTTCCAGTAGCAATCAGCCCCAGCATTTT. The encoded protein is CASSISSSNQPQHF.

The V call is TRBV9, the J call TRBJ2-1; possibly TRBD1 for D (6 bases). Germline loops: CDR1 SGDLS, CDR2 YYNGEE. The CDR3 extends over 14 amino acids. V was shortened by 6 bases and J by 3 bases, with 13 bases between the two germline ends. The CDR3 loop reads CASTMDSGYNEQFF. The CDR3 DNA reads TGTGCCAGCACCATGGACAGCGGCTACAATGAGCAGTTCTTC.

The chain carries TRBV30 and TRBJ1-2, with TRBD1 as a possible D gene (6 bases). Germline values: CDR1 GTSNPN, CDR2 SVGIG (reference sequence). The CDR3 runs 12 residues. Between the trimmed V and J ends, which lost 2 bases and 4 bases, there was a span of 8 bases. The CDR3 loop is CAWSSDSYGYTF. CDR3 nucleotides: TGTGCCTGGAGTTCGGACAGCTATGGCTACACCTTC.

The chain carries TRBV4-3 and TRBJ2-1, with 9 positions matching TRBD1. CDR1 is LGHNA, CDR2 YSLEER, per germline. This CDR3 contains 15 residues. Trimming cost V 4 bases and J 4 bases; bases outside gene matches: 5. CDR3: CASSPGTGKYNEQFF. DNA of the CDR3: TGCGCCAGCAGCCCCGGGACAGGGAAGTACAATGAGCAGTTCTTC.

The genes are TRBV7-2 and TRBJ2-1, with 8 bases lining up with TRBD2. Germline V gene data show CDR1 as SGHTA and CDR2 as FQGNSA. The CDR3 extends over 16 amino acids. V trimming: 2 bases; J trimming: 4 bases; junction bases outside the gene matches: 7. The CDR3 coding sequence is TGTGCCAGCAGCTTAACCCCGGGAGGGCCTTACAATGAGCAGTTCTTC. Protein product: CASSLTPGGPYNEQFF.

The V gene is TRBV15, the J gene TRBJ2-4; possible D gene TRBD2, 6 bases. With 5 bases removed from V and 8 bases from J, the gap between germline ends came to 13 bases. The CDR3 is made up of 13 amino acids. Germline values: CDR1 LNHNV, CDR2 YYDKDF (reference sequence). As DNA, the CDR3 is TGTGCCACCAGCGGGGGACTCTCTGACATTCAGTACTTC. This codes for CATSGGLSDIQYF.

A single count supports this clone. This sequence joins TRBV4-3 and TRBJ2-7; no firm D call. Trimming pared 0 bases from V and 7 bases from J, leaving 25 bases between. CDR1 and CDR2 (germline): LGHNA, YSLEER. The CDR3 spans 18 residues. The chain's CDR3 is CASSQDWVDPGERGEQYF. The CDR3 nucleotides read TGCGCCAGCAGCCAAGATTGGGTAGACCCTGGAGAAAGAGGAGAGCAGTACTTC.

J is TRBJ1-1 and V is TRBV10-3; D is unclear. The CDR3 is 14 amino acids. Germline loops: CDR1 ENHRY, CDR2 SYGVKD. V was trimmed by 0 bases and J by 4 bases, leaving 9 bases between them. The chain's CDR3 is CAISESRLGTEAFF. The CDR3 bases are TGTGCCATCAGTGAGTCGCGGCTTGGCACTGAAGCTTTCTTT.

The genes are TRBV5-4 and TRBJ1-2; TRBD1 aligns across 9 bases. V lost 5 bases to trimming and J lost 4 bases; unmatched junction nucleotides: 9. From germline, CDR1 is SGHNT and CDR2 YYREEE (reference sequence). The CDR3 contains 15 residues. The CDR3 bases are TGTGCCAGCAGTACACCCGGGACAGGGCCCTATGGCTACACCTTC. Translation: CASSTPGTGPYGYTF.

The J gene is TRBJ2-7, the V gene TRBV30; 9 bases agree with TRBD1. Germline V lookup: CDR1 GTSNPN, CDR2 SVGIG (reference sequence). V lost 5 bases, J lost 3 bases, and 2 bases stayed unmatched. This CDR3 has 12 amino acids. CDR3 in amino acids: CAWRQGDYEQYF. The CDR3 DNA sequence: TGTGCCTGGCGACAGGGGGACTACGAGCAGTACTTC.

The rearrangement links TRBV9 to TRBJ1-1, with D maybe TRBD1 (6 bases). Germline V CDR1 and CDR2: SGDLS, YYNGEE. The CDR3 loop spans 13 amino acids. With 5 bases removed from V and 4 bases from J, the gap between germline ends came to 12 bases. CDR3 nucleotide sequence: TGTGCCAGCAGAGCTACAGGGCCCACTGAAGCTTTCTTT. Amino acids: CASRATGPTEAFF.

The chain couples TRBV19 to TRBJ2-7, with D possibly being TRBD2 (5 bases). The germline gives CDR1 LNHDA, CDR2 SQIVND (reference sequence). The CDR3 is 15 amino acids. Trimming cost V 3 bases and J 4 bases, with 16 bases left between them. The CDR3 protein is CASSILPGSGYEQYF. The CDR3 DNA sequence: TGTGCCAGTAGTATCCTCCCGGGATCGGGTTACGAGCAGTACTTC. The whole variable domain, filled in from reference TRBV19 and TRBJ2-7, reads DGGITQSPKYLFRKEGQNVTLSCEQNLNHDAMYWYRQDPGQGLRLIYYSQIVNDFQKGDIAEGYSVSREKKESFPLTVTSAQKNPTAFYLCASSILPGSGYEQYFGPGTRLTVT.

The CDR3 nucleotides are TGTGCCAGCAGCTTCTACTCTAGTCGATGGTACGAGCAGTACTTC. This encodes CASSFYSSRWYEQYF. The gene calls are TRBV7-2 and TRBJ2-5; no firm D call. Gene TRBJ2-7 matches the end of the DNA better, so the J call may be wrong. The CDR3 consists of 15 residues. Germline values: CDR1 SGHTA, CDR2 FQGNSA.

This clone was observed once. V gene TRBV19 combines with J gene TRBJ2-1; 7 nucleotides agree with TRBD1. J was trimmed by 6 bases and V by 5 bases; bases with no gene match: 4. CDR3 length: 13 amino acids. Germline CDR1 LNHDA, CDR2 SQIVND (reference sequence). The CDR3 region is CASSFSGGNEQFF. The CDR3 nucleotides are TGTGCCAGTAGTTTCTCAGGGGGCAATGAGCAGTTCTTC.

This rearrangement joins TRBV28 to TRBJ1-1, with 7 bases identical to TRBD1. CDR3 length: 16 amino acids. With V trimmed by 3 bases and J by 4 bases, 11 bases remained unmatched. Germline V gives CDR1 MDHEN, CDR2 SYDVKM. The CDR3 sequence: CASSFFKTGYATEAFF. The CDR3, as DNA: TGTGCCAGCAGTTTTTTTAAGACAGGGTACGCCACTGAAGCTTTCTTT.

The chain couples TRBV7-8 to TRBJ2-1; 8 nucleotides line up with TRBD1. V shed 4 bases and J 5 bases; nucleotides not matched to a gene: 10. CDR1 is SGHVS, CDR2 FQNEAQ, per germline. The CDR3 contains 16 residues. The CDR3 spells CASSSDSDRANNEQFF. CDR3 bases: TGTGCCAGCAGCTCGGATTCGGACAGGGCAAACAATGAGCAGTTCTTC.

This clone was counted between two and nine times. V usage is TRBV18 and J usage is TRBJ1-3, with no clear D. Germline V gives CDR1 KGHSH, CDR2 LQKENI. Trimming cost V 2 bases and J 4 bases, with 21 bases left between them. CDR3 length: 18 amino acids. The CDR3 nucleotides read TGTGCCAGCTCACCAATACGACAAAGTGCTTACCCCGGAAACACCATATATTTT. Protein product: CASSPIRQSAYPGNTIYF.

This clone showed up just a few times. The chain links TRBV2 to TRBJ1-2; TRBD1 matches 8 bases. Germline lookup yields CDR1 SNHLY and CDR2 FYNNEI. V was pared by 6 bases and J by 4 bases, with 10 bases of the junction left unmatched. The CDR3 length is 15 residues. DNA of the CDR3: TGTGCCAGCAGGAGGACAGGGACCCAATTCTATGGCTACACCTTC. It codes for CASRRTGTQFYGYTF. The full variable domain, rest sourced from reference TRBV2 and TRBJ1-2, is EPEVTQTPSHQVTQMGQEVILRCVPISNHLYFYWYRQILGQKVEFLVSFYNNEISEKSEIFDDQFSVERPDGSNFTLKIRSTKLEDSAMYFCASRRTGTQFYGYTFGSGTRLTVV.